These 6 T cell receptor beta chains originate from one sample sequenced in a study of PD-L1 blockade in urothelial cancer. As to time point: pretreatment peripheral blood. Data came from immunoSEQ multiplex PCR; TCRdb stores just in-frame clones and leaves some out. The data contain tens of thousands of clones, roughly 80% of them seen just once; the ten biggest clones take up 12% to 15%. The specimen was PBMCs, collected around atezolizumab (anti-PD-L1) treatment. These receptors originate from an older man with urothelial cancer.

This chain connects TRBV19 to TRBJ2-7; 8 nucleotides match TRBD1. Trimming cost V 6 bases and J 4 bases; bases outside gene matches: 11. This CDR3 is built from 15 residues. Germline-derived CDR1 and CDR2 are LNHDA and SQIVND (reference sequence). CDR3 sequence: CASSPDRVNFYEQYF. The DNA for the CDR3 is TGTGCCAGTAGCCCGGACAGGGTAAATTTTTACGAGCAGTACTTC.

The rearrangement links TRBV4-3 to TRBJ1-2, with 12 bases matching TRBD1. CDR3 size: 17 residues. Per germline, CDR1 LGHNA and CDR2 YSLEER. V lost 4 bases, J lost 3 bases, and 9 bases stayed unmatched. CDR3 amino acids: CASSRKAGQGADYGYTF. CDR3 coding DNA: TGCGCCAGCAGCCGGAAGGCGGGACAGGGGGCAGACTATGGCTACACCTTC.

The chain couples TRBV4-1 to TRBJ2-3, with 11 bases that match TRBD2. The CDR3 contains 16 residues. Germline CDR1 MGHRA, CDR2 YSYEKL. J gave up 0 bases and V 2 bases, and 1 base lay outside the gene matches. CDR3 amino acids: CASSQRLAGSTDTQYF. CDR3 nucleotide sequence: TGCGCCAGCAGCCAACGACTAGCGGGAAGCACAGATACGCAGTATTTT.

To note about this clone: One end of the junction fails to match germline, which may point to a read error. V and J are TRBV11-3 and TRBJ2-2; TRBD1 aligns across 12 bases. Germline-derived CDR1 and CDR2 are SGHNT and YENEEA. The CDR3 has 17 amino acids. The CDR3 here is CASSQGQGASKTGELFF. CDR3 DNA sequence: TGTGCCAGCAGCCAGGGACAGGGGGCCTCGAAAACCGGGGAGCTGTTTTTT.

The V call is TRBV28, the J call TRBJ1-2, with TRBD1 matching 7 bases. The CDR3 runs to 15 residues. CDR1 MDHEN and CDR2 SYDVKM come from the germline V gene. V gave up 5 bases and J gave up 4 bases; unmatched junction bases: 10. The CDR3 loop reads CASSPSDRWTYGYTF. The DNA of the CDR3 is TGTGCCAGCAGTCCGTCGGACAGGTGGACCTATGGCTACACCTTC.

The chain uses TRBV7-2 and TRBJ2-2, with 8 bases lining up with TRBD2. From germline, CDR1 is SGHTA and CDR2 FQGNSA. The CDR3 loop spans 15 amino acids. After removal of 8 bases from V and 3 bases from J, the junction contained 8 bases not matched to a gene. CDR3 coding DNA: TGTGCCAGCCCGCCCGGGCGGGAGGACACCGGGGAGCTGTTTTTT. Its translation: CASPPGREDTGELFF.